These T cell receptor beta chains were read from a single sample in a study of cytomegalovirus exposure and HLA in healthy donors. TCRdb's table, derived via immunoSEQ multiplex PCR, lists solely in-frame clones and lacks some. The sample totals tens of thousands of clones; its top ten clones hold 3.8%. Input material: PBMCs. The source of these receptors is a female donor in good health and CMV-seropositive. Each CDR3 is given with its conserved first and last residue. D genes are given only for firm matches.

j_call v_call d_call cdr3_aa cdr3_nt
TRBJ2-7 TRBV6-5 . CASSATGNEQYF TGTGCCAGCAGCGCCACAGGCAACGAGCAGTACTTC
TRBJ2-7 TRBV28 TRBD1 CASLEGQGIYEQYF TGTGCCAGCCTTGAGGGACAGGGTATCTACGAGCAGTACTTC
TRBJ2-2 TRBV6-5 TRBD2 CASSLAGVNTGELFF TGTGCCAGCAGCCTAGCGGGAGTAAACACCGGGGAGCTGTTTTTT
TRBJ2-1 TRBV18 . CASSRDSYNEQFF TGTGCCAGCTCTCGAGATTCCTACAATGAGCAGTTCTTC
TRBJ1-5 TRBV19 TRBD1 CASRRTGLYSNQPQHF TGTGCCAGTAGGAGGACAGGCCTATATAGCAATCAGCCCCAGCATTTT
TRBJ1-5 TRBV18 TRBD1 CASSPDRTYQPQHF TGTGCCAGCTCACCGGACAGGACCTATCAGCCCCAGCATTTT
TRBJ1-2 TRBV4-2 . CASSQESPGSGYGYTF TGTGCCAGCAGCCAAGAGTCCCCGGGTTCGGGCTATGGCTACACCTTC
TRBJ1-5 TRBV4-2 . CASSQEGQGGQPQHF TGTGCCAGCAGCCAAGAAGGGCAGGGCGGTCAGCCCCAGCATTTT
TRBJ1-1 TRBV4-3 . CASSQDGAKGYMNTEAFF TGCGCCAGCAGCCAAGATGGGGCAAAAGGTTATATGAACACTGAAGCTTTCTTT
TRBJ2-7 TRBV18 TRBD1 CASSPELVQGSAKEQYF TGTGCCAGCTCACCCGAACTTGTACAGGGGTCCGCGAAGGAGCAGTACTTC
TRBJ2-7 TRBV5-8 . CASSIGQPLGYF TGTGCCAGCAGCATAGGACAGCCCCTGGGGTACTTC
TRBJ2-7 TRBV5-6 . CASSIGLWGDEQYF TGTGCCAGCAGCATAGGCTTATGGGGAGACGAGCAGTACTTC
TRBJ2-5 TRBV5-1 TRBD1 CASRSGQHQETQYF TGCGCCAGCAGGTCGGGACAGCACCAAGAGACCCAGTACTTC
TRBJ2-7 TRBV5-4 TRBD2 CASSPTSGGSYEQYF TGTGCCAGCAGCCCCACTAGCGGGGGAAGCTACGAGCAGTACTTC
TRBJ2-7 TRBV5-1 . CASSQGTAYEQYF TGCGCCAGCAGTCAGGGAACAGCCTACGAGCAGTACTTC
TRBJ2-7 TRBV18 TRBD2 CASSPRALAGASGAYEQYF TGTGCCAGCTCACCTAGGGCACTAGCGGGAGCCTCGGGGGCCTACGAGCAGTACTTC
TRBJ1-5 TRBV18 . CASSQDRYQPQHF TGTGCCAGCTCTCAGGACAGATATCAGCCCCAGCATTTT